Listed here are 23 T cell receptor beta chains from one sample, sequenced in a study of shared clonotypes between healthy human individuals. TCRdb's table, derived via immunoSEQ multiplex PCR, lists solely in-frame clones and lacks some. The sample includes about 480,000 clones, around 79% seen only once; the top ten take approximately 12%. Sequences were obtained from PBMCs. These receptors all stem from a woman in her thirties or forties in good health. Some clones in this sample may be carry-over from other donors' samples.

The rearrangement uses TRBV5-1 and TRBJ1-1, with a possible D match to TRBD1 (5 bases). Trimming stripped 5 bases from V and 1 base from J, with 9 bases between. The CDR3 spans 13 residues. Germline V gene data show CDR1 as SGHRS and CDR2 as YFSETQ. In DNA form, the CDR3 reads TGCGCCAGCAGTATCGGGGGGAACACTGAAGCTTTCTTT. Protein: CASSIGGNTEAFF.

This clone was seen just once. The junction departs from germline at one end; a sequencing error may be responsible. The chain joins TRBV7-7 to TRBJ1-3; tentative D call: TRBD1 (5 bases). Looked up from germline, CDR1 is SSHAT and CDR2 is FNYEAQ (reference sequence). The CDR3 is 14 residues long. CDR3 nucleotide sequence: TGTGCTAGCAGCTTAGCAGGGTCTGGAAACACCATATATTTT. Translation: CASSLAGSGNTIYF.

In its sample, this clone was seen a few times. The gene calls are TRBV7-2 and TRBJ1-1; 10 nucleotides match TRBD1. CDR1 is SGHTA and CDR2 is FQGNSA in the germline V gene. J lost 11 bases, V lost 1 base, and 1 base had no gene match. There are 12 residues in the CDR3. The CDR3 nucleotides are TGTGCCAGCAGCTTAGGGACAGGGGGTGCTTTCTTT. This sequence encodes CASSLGTGGAFF.

Only one count was recorded for this clone. The rearrangement joins TRBV18 to TRBJ1-4, with D perhaps TRBD1 (5 bases). This CDR3 comprises 15 residues. The germline V and J ends were trimmed by 3 bases and 8 bases, with 16 bases remaining between them. Looked up from germline, CDR1 is KGHSH and CDR2 is LQKENI. The chain's CDR3 is CASSPFMGVTEKLFF. The CDR3 DNA sequence: TGTGCCAGCTCACCCTTCATGGGGGTTACCGAAAAACTGTTTTTT. Variable domain in full (rest from reference TRBV18 and TRBJ1-4): NAGVMQNPRHLVRRRGQEARLRCSPMKGHSHVYWYRQLPEEGLKFMVYLQKENIIDESGMPKERFSAEFPKEGPSILRIQQVVRGDSAAYFCASSPFMGVTEKLFFGSGTQLSVL.

The V and J genes are TRBV28 and TRBJ1-2, with D possibly matching TRBD1 (6 bases). V was pared by 6 bases and J by 6 bases, with 17 bases between. CDR3 length: 14 amino acids. Germline-derived CDR1 and CDR2 are MDHEN and SYDVKM. The CDR3 spells CASRSGWTEDGYTF. The CDR3 DNA reads as TGTGCCAGCAGGTCGGGTTGGACAGAGGATGGCTACACCTTC.

The chain has TRBV19 and TRBJ2-2; D is tentatively TRBD1 or TRBD2 (5 bases each). CDR1 and CDR2 (germline): LNHDA, SQIVND (reference sequence). This CDR3 has 14 residues. Trimming pared 7 bases from V and 6 bases from J, leaving 15 bases between. DNA for the CDR3: TGTGCCAGTAACGGGGCCTTGGTATCCGGGGAGCTGTTTTTT. It encodes CASNGALVSGELFF.

The V and J genes are TRBV18 and TRBJ1-5; maybe TRBD1 (6 bases). Germline V CDR1 and CDR2: KGHSH, LQKENI. The CDR3 totals 14 residues. V was trimmed by 6 bases and J by 3 bases, leaving 12 bases between them. The CDR3: CASSLQGFNQPQHF. CDR3 DNA: TGTGCCAGCTCGCTACAGGGCTTCAATCAGCCCCAGCATTTT. The variable domain in full, with the rest retrieved from reference TRBV18 and TRBJ1-5, is NAGVMQNPRHLVRRRGQEARLRCSPMKGHSHVYWYRQLPEEGLKFMVYLQKENIIDESGMPKERFSAEFPKEGPSILRIQQVVRGDSAAYFCASSLQGFNQPQHFGDGTRLSIL.

The chain employs TRBV10-3 and TRBJ2-3; D not certain. V was shortened by 2 bases and J by 0 bases, with 6 bases between the two germline ends. CDR1 and CDR2 from the germline V gene are ENHRY and SYGVKD. The CDR3 is 14 residues long. The CDR3 DNA reads as TGTGCCATCAGTGAGCGACACAGCACAGATACGCAGTATTTT. Its translation is CAISERHSTDTQYF.

The rearrangement links TRBV27 to TRBJ2-7; 8 bases align to TRBD2. CDR3 length equals 13 residues. Germline CDR1 MNHEY, CDR2 SMNVEV (reference sequence). Unmatched junction bases numbered 4, after V lost 5 bases and J lost 4 bases. Here the CDR3 reads CASSARGGYEQYF. For the CDR3, the DNA is TGTGCCAGCAGTGCCCGGGGGGGGTACGAGCAGTACTTC.

This chain joins TRBV5-1 and TRBJ2-7, with 10 bases identical to TRBD2. The CDR3 totals 19 residues. J lost 3 bases, V lost 4 bases, and 19 bases had no gene match. Germline CDR1 reads SGHRS; CDR2 reads YFSETQ. The CDR3 DNA is TGCGCCAGCAGCGGGGGCAACAGGCCTAGACTAGCGGGTAGCTACGAGCAGTACTTC. Amino acid sequence: CASSGGNRPRLAGSYEQYF.

This clone was seen once. The V gene is TRBV7-2, the J gene TRBJ2-1, with a weak D call TRBD1 (6 bases). Deletions cut 2 bases from V and 2 bases from J, with 7 bases between. The CDR3 loop spans 14 amino acids. The germline V gene has CDR1 SGHTA and CDR2 FQGNSA. Written as DNA, the CDR3 is TGTGCCAGCAGCTTAACAGGGACCTACAATGAGCAGTTCTTC. It is translated as CASSLTGTYNEQFF. The full variable domain, with the rest looked up from reference TRBV7-2 and TRBJ2-1, is GAGVSQSPSNKVTEKGKDVELRCDPISGHTALYWYRQSLGQGLEFLIYFQGNSAPDKSGLPSDRFSAERTGGSVSTLTIQRTQQEDSAVYLCASSLTGTYNEQFFGPGTRLTVL.

The chain joins TRBV11-2 to TRBJ1-5; weak D call: TRBD1 (6 bases). CDR3 length: 13 amino acids. V dropped 5 bases and J dropped 6 bases, with 11 bases sitting between them. Germline V gene data show CDR1 as SGHAT and CDR2 as FQNNGV. CDR3 DNA sequence: TGTGCCAGCAGCGAACAGGGCGCTCAGCCCCAGCATTTT. Translated, it gives CASSEQGAQPQHF.

The DNA of the CDR3 is TGCGCCAGCAGCCGGCCTGGGTACAATGAGCAGTTCTTC. This translates into CASSRPGYNEQFF. The chain recombines TRBV5-1 with TRBJ2-1; D is ambiguous. Germline loops: CDR1 SGHRS, CDR2 YFSETQ. The CDR3 spans 13 residues. V was shortened by 4 bases and J by 4 bases, with 9 bases between the two germline ends.

V gene TRBV2 combines with J gene TRBJ2-2; unclear D gene. The ends were cut back, 4 bases at V and 6 bases at J, with 6 bases in the middle. CDR1 and CDR2 from the germline V gene are SNHLY and FYNNEI. This CDR3 is built from 12 residues. CDR3 sequence (DNA): TGTGCCAGCAGTGCAGGTTCCGGGGAGCTGTTTTTT. As protein: CASSAGSGELFF.

The chain joins TRBV6-5 to TRBJ1-1, with no clear D. V was clipped by 2 bases and J by 4 bases, with 17 bases between them. CDR3 length equals 16 residues. CDR1 and CDR2 (germline): MNHEY, SVGAGI. The chain's CDR3 is CASSYEYAPWITEAFF. The CDR3 nucleotides read TGTGCCAGCAGTTACGAGTACGCCCCGTGGATCACTGAAGCTTTCTTT.

The gene calls are TRBV5-1 and TRBJ2-3; possibly TRBD1 for D (8 bases). The CDR3 runs to 18 residues. Per germline, CDR1 SGHRS and CDR2 YFSETQ. Trimming left V 7 bases short and J 0 bases short, with 24 bases between. The CDR3, as DNA: TGCGCCAGCTACAGGGGGGGCGGGGGCCCCCTCAGCACAGATACGCAGTATTTT. This codes for CASYRGGGGPLSTDTQYF.

This chain connects TRBV30 to TRBJ2-4; possible D gene TRBD1, 6 bases. The CDR3 covers 14 residues. CDR1 is GTSNPN and CDR2 is SVGIG in the germline V gene (reference sequence). V lost 7 bases and J 3 bases, leaving 16 bases between the germline ends. In nucleotides, the CDR3 is TGTGCCTCGAAGAGGGGGAGCTACAAAAACATTCAGTACTTC. It codes for CASKRGSYKNIQYF.

The chain uses TRBV19 and TRBJ2-4, with unresolved D. This CDR3 spans 10 amino acids. Per the germline V gene, CDR1 is LNHDA and CDR2 is SQIVND (reference sequence). Trimming took off 10 bases at V and 4 bases at J, with 5 bases between the two ends. CDR3: CAKYKNIQYF. In nucleotides, the CDR3 is TGTGCCAAATATAAAAACATTCAGTACTTC.

Note on this clone: One base separates it from a far larger clone, so it is likely a read error. The chain joins TRBV29-1 to TRBJ1-1, with D tentatively TRBD1 (5 bases). The CDR3 is 13 amino acids. CDR1 and CDR2 from the germline V gene are SQVTM and ANQGSEA. Trimming removed 7 bases from V and 3 bases from J, with 15 bases in between. CDR3 residues: CSGGLGRDTEAFF. CDR3 sequence (DNA): TGCAGCGGGGGACTGGGGAGGGACACTGAAGCTTTCTTT.

This chain links TRBV5-1 with TRBJ2-3; 11 bases line up with TRBD2. The CDR3 consists of 16 residues. The V gene end was trimmed by 4 bases and the J gene end by 2 bases; junction bases not matched to a gene: 6. In germline, CDR1 is SGHRS, CDR2 YFSETQ. The CDR3 sequence: CASSISTSGTTDTQYF. The CDR3 DNA sequence: TGCGCCAGCAGCATCTCGACTAGCGGGACCACAGATACGCAGTATTTT.

This clone was detected only once. The chain uses TRBV18 and TRBJ2-1; perhaps TRBD2 as D (6 bases). The V and J ends lost 0 bases and 6 bases respectively, with 9 bases between them. CDR3 length equals 14 residues. Germline V gene lookup returns CDR1 KGHSH and CDR2 LQKENI. The CDR3, as DNA: TGTGCCAGCTCACCACCCATGGGGGGCAATGAGCAGTTCTTC. Protein: CASSPPMGGNEQFF.

This sequence joins TRBV6-1 and TRBJ1-1; no reliable D call. Germline CDR1 reads MNHNS; CDR2 reads SASEGT. The CDR3 sequence is 14 residues long. The V end was cut by 8 bases, the J end by 7 bases, with 20 bases between. CDR3 DNA: TGTGCCAGCTGCTGGGAAAGTGTCGCTTGTGAAGCTTTCTTT. Amino acids: CASCWESVACEAFF.

The CDR3 loop is CASSLEAVSSYNEQFF. The CDR3 bases are TGCGCCAGCAGCTTGGAGGCTGTTAGCTCCTACAATGAGCAGTTCTTC. V gene TRBV5-1 combines with J gene TRBJ2-1; D is unresolved. V was cut by 0 bases and J by 0 bases, with 10 bases left in between. The CDR3 runs to 16 residues. CDR1 is SGHRS, CDR2 YFSETQ, per germline.